This TCR beta chain stems from a study of shared clonotypes between healthy human individuals. Germline lookup yields CDR1 SNHLY and CDR2 FYNNEI. After removal of 5 bases from V and 4 bases from J, the junction contained 4 bases not matched to a gene. There are 14 residues in the CDR3. TCRdb's copy holds only in-frame clones and misses some; the assay was immunoSEQ multiplex PCR. The sample includes 950,000 to 1,300,000 clones, approximately 76% of them seen just once. Findings and limits, study-wide: In a handful of donors, roughly 5.2% of naive CD4 clonotypes appeared in common. The expectation was that sequencing depth would affect clonotype sharing among donors.

As regards this clone: Antigen specificity is unknown.

The clonotype comes from a man between 18 and 35 years old in good health. The sample was memory CD4+ T cells sorted from blood. As for subset: CD45RA-negative fraction. The chain has TRBV2 and TRBJ2-2; TRBD2 matches at 7 bases. CDR3 DNA sequence: TGTGCCAGCAGTATACTAGCGCGCACCGGGGAGCTGTTTTTT. Translation gives CASSILARTGELFF.